This T cell receptor (beta chain) was sequenced for a study of T cells in Graves' hyperthyroidism and ophthalmopathy. Study background: Peripheral blood sampling occurred at initial diagnosis, before any treatment.

TCR beta CDR3 regions were amplified from RNA. First-round RT-PCR targeting the TCR CDR3 was performed with the HTBI primer set. TCRdb re-derived calls from the multiplex PCR reads in MiXCR, one entry per CDR3 protein. The table shows about 680,000 distinct CDR3 sequences, with 35% occurring only once. V dropped 4 bases and J dropped 7; count of bases not matched to a gene: 8. The CDR3 contains 16 residues. In germline, CDR1 is SGHTA, CDR2 FQGTGA. Patients aged 18 to 65 with hyperthyroidism were newly diagnosed, with duration under 2 months. Every diagnosis used clinical symptoms, serum thyroxine and TRAb, thyroid ultrasound and orbital computed tomography. With regard to this clonotype: Antigen specificity is unknown.

Study-wide results and limits: Blood also carried most thyroid clonotypes expanded above 0.001.

The sample consisted of blood. This clonotype originated in a woman aged 40 to 50 with Graves' hyperthyroidism. The chain carries TRBV7-3 and TRBJ1-5; 12 bases map to TRBD1. CDR3 in amino acids: CASSYRGQGAEQPQHF. CDR3 nucleotide sequence: TGTGCCAGCAGCTACCGGGGACAGGGGGCCGAGCAGCCCCAGCATTTT. The full variable domain, in which reference TRBV7-3 and TRBJ1-5 provide the parts outside the CDR3, is GAGVSQTPSNKVTEKGKYVELRCDPISGHTALYWYRQSLGQGPEFLIYFQGTGAADDSGLPNDRFFAVRPEGSVSTLKIQRTERGDSAVYLCASSYRGQGAEQPQHFGDGTRLSIL.